The T cell receptor (beta chain) described here comes from a study of T-cell memory formation after mild COVID-19. This clonotype appeared many times. The antigen is undetermined. The CDR3 runs to 16 residues. From germline, CDR1 is SGHRS and CDR2 YFSETQ. Trimming took 2 bases from V and 5 from J; bases not matched to a gene: 8. Overall study results and limits: In second-wave clones peaking day 37, SARS-CoV-2 specificity remained unconfirmed. Later expanders leaned CD4+, whereas day 15 to 85 contracting clones were balanced CD4/CD8.

MiXCR, run by TCRdb on the 5' RACE reads, gives a single entry per CDR3 protein. The sample carries about 44,000 distinct CDR3 sequences, 6.6% recorded once. The chain is built from TRBV5-1 and TRBJ1-4; 8 bases map to TRBD1. This sequence was found in an adult who had mild COVID-19 (a few samples of this study predate the infection). Cell type and time point are not known. Specimen: PBMCs or a T cell subset sorted from them (not recorded which). CDR3 protein: CASSFGMGQENEKLFF. CDR3 DNA: TGCGCCAGCAGCTTCGGAATGGGACAGGAAAATGAAAAACTGTTTTTT.